This entry lists 32 T cell receptor beta chains sequenced from one sample in a study of CD8+CD57+ T cells in acquired aplastic anemia. Genomic DNA provided the template from which TCR beta VDJ and CDR3 profiles were obtained. TCRdb called the reads again in MiXCR, with one record for every CDR3 protein. Of approximately 98,000 distinct CDR3 sequences in the sample, about 66% were seen once. Patients picked for sequencing had shown CD8+CD57+ cell expansion detected by flow cytometry. The sequenced material came from sorted CD4+, CD8+, or CD8+CD57+ T cells (not recorded which) from PBMCs. The receptors here all came from a human donor with aplastic anemia.

This chain uses TRBV20-1 with TRBJ1-1; D uncertain. This CDR3 spans 13 amino acids. Germline CDR1 reads DFQATT; CDR2 reads SNEGSKA (reference sequence). V was pared by 7 bases and J by 1 base, with 13 bases between. The CDR3 loop is CSGRMGTNTEAFF. The CDR3 DNA sequence: TGCAGTGGGAGAATGGGTACGAACACTGAAGCTTTCTTT.

This clonotype was seen a handful of times. The chain recombines TRBV6-1 with TRBJ2-3, with TRBD2 matching 11 bases. V dropped 2 bases and J dropped 5; count of bases not matched to a gene: 15. The CDR3 runs 19 residues. The germline V gene encodes CDR1 MNHNS and CDR2 SASEGT. The CDR3 loop is CASSEWGPIAGGPVDTQYF. The DNA for the CDR3 is TGTGCCAGCAGTGAATGGGGACCAATAGCGGGAGGGCCAGTAGATACGCAGTATTTT.

In this sample, this clonotype turned up a few times. The V call is TRBV2, the J call TRBJ2-5; no definite D call. The CDR3 totals 11 residues. Trimming cost V 7 bases and J 3 bases, with 6 bases left between them. CDR1 and CDR2 (germline): SNHLY, FYNNEI. CDR3 in DNA: TGTGCCAGCACCGAGAAAGAGACCCAGTACTTC. It codes for CASTEKETQYF. Supplemented by reference TRBV2 and TRBJ2-5, the full variable domain reads EPEVTQTPSHQVTQMGQEVILRCVPISNHLYFYWYRQILGQKVEFLVSFYNNEISEKSEIFDDQFSVERPDGSNFTLKIRSTKLEDSAMYFCASTEKETQYFGPGTRLLVL.

The CDR3 nucleotides read TGTGCCAGCAGCTTAGCAACCTTGGGTACGCAGTATTTT. Residues: CASSLATLGTQYF. The chain recombines TRBV7-9 with TRBJ2-3; D is uncertain. The CDR3 length is 13 residues. Germline CDR1 SEHNR, CDR2 FQNEAQ (reference sequence). Trimming took off 0 bases at V and 8 bases at J, with 9 bases between the two ends.

The chain carries TRBV15 and TRBJ1-4, with 7 bases aligning to TRBD1. The CDR3 is 15 amino acids. The V segment lost 3 bases and the J segment 4 bases; nucleotides outside the gene matches: 5. Germline V gives CDR1 LNHNV, CDR2 YYDKDF (reference sequence). The CDR3 coding sequence is TGTGCCACCAGCAGGCCGACAGGGAATAATGAAAAACTGTTTTTT. Amino acid sequence: CATSRPTGNNEKLFF. Using reference TRBV15 and TRBJ1-4 for the parts outside the CDR3, the full variable domain is DAMVIQNPRYQVTQFGKPVTLSCSQTLNHNVMYWYQQKSSQAPKLLFHYYDKDFNNEADTPDNFQSRRPNTSFCFLDIRSPGLGDTAMYLCATSRPTGNNEKLFFGSGTQLSVL.

The chain has TRBV7-8 and TRBJ2-7; D ambiguous. The CDR3 contains 15 residues. Germline CDR1 reads SGHVS; CDR2 reads FQNEAQ. Trimming removed 3 bases from V and 1 base from J, with 13 bases in between. CDR3 sequence: CASSLWLIGSYEQYF. The CDR3 bases are TGTGCCAGCAGCTTGTGGCTGATAGGGTCCTACGAGCAGTACTTC. Supplemented by reference TRBV7-8 and TRBJ2-7, the full variable domain reads GAGVSQSPRYKVAKRGQDVALRCDPISGHVSLFWYQQALGQGPEFLTYFQNEAQLDKSGLPSDRFFAERPEGSVSTLKIQRTQQEDSAVYLCASSLWLIGSYEQYFGPGTRLTVT.

This clonotype was picked up many times. The rearrangement joins TRBV5-8 to TRBJ2-3, with D unresolved. Between the trimmed V and J ends, which lost 2 bases and 5 bases, there was a span of 18 bases. This CDR3 comprises 16 residues. CDR1 and CDR2 from the germline V gene are SGHTS and YDEGEE. In DNA, the CDR3 is TGTGCCAGCAGCTTTGCTGTAGTGGTTTCCGAAGATACGCAGTATTTT. It encodes CASSFAVVVSEDTQYF.

The chain recombines TRBV10-2 with TRBJ2-5, with 7 bases fitting TRBD2. Germline loops: CDR1 WSHSY, CDR2 SAAADI. CDR3 length equals 13 residues. V dropped 7 bases and J dropped 1; count of bases not matched to a gene: 3. Here the CDR3 DNA reads TGCGCCAGCACTGGACTAGTCCAAGAGACCCAGTACTTC. The encoded protein is CASTGLVQETQYF.

The chain employs TRBV25-1 and TRBJ2-2; D assignment may be TRBD1 or TRBD2 (7 bases each). Germline CDR1 is MGHDK and CDR2 is SYGVNS. V shed 10 bases and J shed 4 bases, with 13 bases lying between them. This CDR3 has 13 amino acids. The CDR3 protein is CATRGGRTGELFF. The CDR3 DNA reads as TGTGCCACCAGGGGGGGACGCACCGGGGAGCTGTTTTTT.

The chain employs TRBV2 and TRBJ1-5; tentatively, D is TRBD1 (6 bases). V was trimmed by 6 bases and J by 6 bases, leaving 15 bases between them. The germline CDR1 and CDR2 sequences are SNHLY and FYNNEI. The CDR3 covers 14 residues. The CDR3 DNA is TGTGCCAGCAGAGTCGACAGGAATGGTCAGCCCCAGCATTTT. Its translation is CASRVDRNGQPQHF.

J is TRBJ1-6 and V is TRBV5-1; 9 bases match TRBD1. This CDR3 spans 15 amino acids. With 5 bases clipped from V and 10 bases from J, the junction kept 10 bases outside the gene matches. Germline V lookup: CDR1 SGHRS, CDR2 YFSETQ. This CDR3 reads CASSKVGTGLSPLHF. CDR3 sequence (DNA): TGCGCCAGCAGTAAGGTCGGGACAGGGTTGTCACCCCTCCACTTT.

There are a few counts of this clonotype. V usage is TRBV30 and J usage is TRBJ2-7, with 12 bases matching TRBD2. The CDR3 runs to 16 residues. CDR1 is GTSNPN, CDR2 SVGIG, per germline (reference sequence). V shed 1 base and J 1 base; nucleotides not matched to a gene: 5. The CDR3 DNA sequence: TGTGCCTGGAGTGAGACTAGCGGGAGTGGGTCCTACGAGCAGTACTTC. Translation gives CAWSETSGSGSYEQYF.

V usage is TRBV5-5 and J usage is TRBJ2-5, with TRBD1 as a possible D gene (5 bases). CDR1 and CDR2 (germline): SGHKS, YYEKEE (reference sequence). V dropped 1 base and J dropped 2 bases, with 9 bases sitting between them. There are 14 residues in the CDR3. This CDR3 reads CASSLMTAQETQYF. CDR3 in DNA: TGTGCCAGCAGCTTGATGACAGCTCAAGAGACCCAGTACTTC. Full variable domain (outside the CDR3, taken from reference TRBV5-5 and TRBJ2-5): DAGVTQSPTHLIKTRGQQVTLRCSPISGHKSVSWYQQVLGQGPQFIFQYYEKEERGRGNFPDRFSARQFPNYSSELNVNALLLGDSALYLCASSLMTAQETQYFGPGTRLLVL.

This clonotype was counted a few times. J is TRBJ2-5 and V is TRBV15; unclear D gene. Germline V gene sequence: CDR1 LNHNV, CDR2 YYDKDF (reference sequence). The CDR3 runs 12 residues. V lost 1 base to trimming and J lost 1 base, with 1 base between them. The CDR3 region has the DNA TGTGCCACCAGCAGAGGCCAAGAGACCCAGTACTTC. Its translation: CATSRGQETQYF.

This clonotype was detected ten times or more. In DNA, the CDR3 is TGCAGTTCAGAGACCAGCTCGGGACTAGCAGCTACGCAGTATTTT. Amino acids: CSSETSSGLAATQYF. The rearrangement uses TRBV20-1 and TRBJ2-3; 9 bases agree with TRBD2. Germline trimming cut 8 bases from V and 8 bases from J; bases unmatched to any gene: 17. CDR3 size: 15 residues. Germline V gene sequence: CDR1 DFQATT, CDR2 SNEGSKA (reference sequence).

CDR3: CASKRRTSTDTQYF. The CDR3 coding sequence is TGTGCCAGCAAGCGGCGTACTAGCACAGATACGCAGTATTTT. The chain carries TRBV6-4 and TRBJ2-3, with a weak D call TRBD2 (5 bases). CDR1 and CDR2 (germline): MRHNA, SNTAGT. This CDR3 has 14 amino acids. Trimming took off 7 bases at V and 0 bases at J, with 11 bases between the two ends.

A note on this clonotype: This may be a read error: a much more frequent sequence differs by one nucleotide. It is unclear where the CDR3 begins or ends on the DNA, so no DNA is shown, and the CDR3 is as TCRdb lists it. This chain uses TRBV24-1 with TRBJ2-3; the DNA was not compared with TRBD1, the D call given in the table. CDR1 and CDR2 (germline): KGHDR, SFDVKD. A total of 19 residues make up the CDR3, ends included. CDR3 amino acids: CATSDLDPVGGGSTDTRYF.

V usage is TRBV20-1 and J usage is TRBJ2-1; 7 nucleotides line up with TRBD2. The junction had 11 bases not matched to a gene; V was cut back by 0 bases and J by 9 bases. In germline, CDR1 is DFQATT, CDR2 SNEGSKA (reference sequence). The CDR3 has 15 residues. This CDR3 reads CSARDQLLARSEQFF. For the CDR3, the DNA is TGCAGTGCTAGAGATCAGCTACTAGCGAGGAGTGAGCAGTTCTTC.

This chain's CDR3 is CATSEGGVGYTF. In DNA, the CDR3 is TGTGCCACCAGTGAAGGGGGAGTCGGCTACACCTTC. The genes are TRBV24-1 and TRBJ1-2, with a possible D match to TRBD1 (6 bases). V shed 4 bases and J shed 8 bases, with 10 bases lying between them. CDR1 KGHDR and CDR2 SFDVKD come from the germline V gene. The CDR3 is 12 amino acids.

This rearrangement joins TRBV6-1 to TRBJ2-3; no clear D gene. Trimming removed 6 bases at V and 1 base at J, with 14 bases between. The CDR3 has 15 residues. From germline, CDR1 is MNHNS and CDR2 SASEGT. This CDR3 is CASSASVRGTDTQYF. The CDR3 DNA reads as TGTGCCAGCAGCGCGTCTGTAAGGGGCACAGATACGCAGTATTTT.

CDR3 coding DNA: TGTGCCACGGGGAGAGGCACCGGGGAGCTGTTTTTT. Its protein product is CATGRGTGELFF. This chain uses TRBV7-9 with TRBJ2-2; TRBD2 is a possible D gene (5 bases). The CDR3 totals 12 residues. V was pared by 10 bases and J by 4 bases, with 10 bases between. CDR1 and CDR2 from the germline V gene are SEHNR and FQNEAQ (reference sequence).

This chain connects TRBV6-2 or TRBV6-3 to TRBJ2-7; the D is unclear. CDR3 length: 11 residues. The germline CDR1 and CDR2 sequences are MNHEY and SVGEGT. The V end was cut by 6 bases, the J end by 3 bases, with 6 bases between. CDR3: CASRTSYEQYF. The DNA of the CDR3 is TGTGCCAGCAGAACAAGCTACGAGCAGTACTTC.

The chain couples TRBV24-1 to TRBJ2-3, with a tentative D call TRBD2 (5 bases). The CDR3 consists of 14 residues. Germline values: CDR1 KGHDR, CDR2 SFDVKD. Trimming took off 5 bases at V and 2 bases at J, with 10 bases between the two ends. CDR3 amino acids: CATSGGHSTDTQYF. The CDR3 nucleotides read TGTGCCACCAGTGGAGGGCATTCCACAGATACGCAGTATTTT.

V is TRBV14 and J is TRBJ2-3; D possibly uses TRBD1 or TRBD2 (7 bases each). Germline-derived CDR1 and CDR2 are SGHDN and FVKESK. Trimming shortened V by 3 bases and J by 4 bases, and 20 bases separated the two germline ends. CDR3 length equals 17 residues. Written as DNA, the CDR3 is TGTGCCAGCAGCCAGCCCCGAGGGGGCGGGGGCTCAGATACGCAGTATTTT. Amino acids: CASSQPRGGGGSDTQYF.

This rearrangement joins TRBV6-1 to TRBJ2-3; weak D call: TRBD1 (5 bases). Trimming removed 6 bases at V and 4 bases at J, with 14 bases between. Germline V gene lookup returns CDR1 MNHNS and CDR2 SASEGT. This CDR3 is 14 amino acids long. The CDR3 sequence: CASSPLGQADTQYF. The CDR3 DNA is TGTGCCAGCAGCCCCTTGGGGCAGGCAGATACGCAGTATTTT.

V usage is TRBV24-1 and J usage is TRBJ1-2; 7 positions agree with TRBD1. The ends lost 3 bases at V and 7 bases at J; junction bases unmatched: 4. Germline CDR1 reads KGHDR; CDR2 reads SFDVKD. The CDR3 spans 13 residues. The CDR3 spells CATSDGQVGGYTF. DNA for the CDR3: TGTGCCACCAGTGATGGACAGGTTGGTGGCTACACCTTC.

V usage is TRBV5-5 and J usage is TRBJ2-7; 7 bases fit TRBD1. Germline V CDR1 and CDR2: SGHKS, YYEKEE (reference sequence). The CDR3 runs 14 residues. The J segment lost 3 bases and the V segment lost 4 bases, leaving 7 bases of the junction unmatched. The CDR3 sequence: CASSIGDSYYEQYF. The CDR3 DNA sequence: TGTGCCAGCAGCATAGGGGACAGCTACTACGAGCAGTACTTC.

The chain links TRBV27 to TRBJ2-5; a weak D match, TRBD2 (5 bases). This CDR3 has 13 amino acids. CDR1 is MNHEY, CDR2 SMNVEV, per germline (reference sequence). V was clipped by 2 bases and J by 9 bases, with 13 bases between them. CDR3 nucleotides: TGTGCCAGCAGTTTACTTGGATCGGAGGCCCAGTACTTC. It translates to CASSLLGSEAQYF.

The chain combines TRBV4-1 with TRBJ1-2; D remains unclear. In germline, CDR1 is MGHRA, CDR2 YSYEKL. The CDR3 is 13 amino acids. V shed 3 bases and J shed 3 bases, with 8 bases lying between them. The CDR3 is CASSQDGYYGYTF. For the CDR3, the DNA is TGCGCCAGCAGCCAGGACGGGTACTATGGCTACACCTTC.

The chain combines TRBV25-1 with TRBJ2-2, with TRBD2 as a possible D gene (6 bases). Trimming removed 6 bases from V and 4 bases from J, with 15 bases in between. Germline lookup yields CDR1 MGHDK and CDR2 SYGVNS. The CDR3 spans 15 residues. The DNA for the CDR3 is TGTGCCAGCAGCCTGGGCGCCGGGAGCACCGGGGAGCTGTTTTTT. This sequence encodes CASSLGAGSTGELFF. The complete variable domain, with remaining parts taken from reference TRBV25-1 and TRBJ2-2, reads EADIYQTPRYLVIGTGKKITLECSQTMGHDKMYWYQQDPGMELHLIHYSYGVNSTEKGDLSSESTVSRIRTEHFPLTLESARPSHTSQYLCASSLGAGSTGELFFGEGSRLTVL.

V gene TRBV2 combines with J gene TRBJ2-2; the D call may be TRBD1 or TRBD2 (5 bases each). This CDR3 is built from 13 residues. CDR1 and CDR2 from the germline V gene are SNHLY and FYNNEI. V was pared by 4 bases and J by 8 bases, with 11 bases between. CDR3 coding DNA: TGTGCCAGCAGTGTACAAGGGGAGGGGGAGCTGTTTTTT. This encodes CASSVQGEGELFF.

Only a few counts were recorded for this clonotype. CDR3 nucleotides: TGTGCCAGCTCACCACCCGGGACAGAAAATGAGCAGTTCTTC. Translated, it gives CASSPPGTENEQFF. V is TRBV18 and J is TRBJ2-1, with 7 bases identical to TRBD1. This CDR3 has 14 residues. The J segment lost 7 bases and the V segment lost 0 bases, leaving 3 bases of the junction unmatched. In germline, CDR1 is KGHSH, CDR2 LQKENI.